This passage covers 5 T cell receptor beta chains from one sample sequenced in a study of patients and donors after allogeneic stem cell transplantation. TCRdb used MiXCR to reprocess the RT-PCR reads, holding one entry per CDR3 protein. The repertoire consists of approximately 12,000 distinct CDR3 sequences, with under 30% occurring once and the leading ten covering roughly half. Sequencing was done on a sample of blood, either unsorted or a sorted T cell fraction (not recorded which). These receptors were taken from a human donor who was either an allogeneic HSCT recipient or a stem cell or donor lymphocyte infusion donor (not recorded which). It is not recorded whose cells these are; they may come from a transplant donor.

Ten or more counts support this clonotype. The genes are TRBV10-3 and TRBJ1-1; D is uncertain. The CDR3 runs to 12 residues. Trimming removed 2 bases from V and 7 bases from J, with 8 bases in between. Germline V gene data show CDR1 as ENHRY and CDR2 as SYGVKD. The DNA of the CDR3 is TGTGCCATCAGTGAGCCTGTCGGTGAAGCTTTCTTT. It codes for CAISEPVGEAFF.

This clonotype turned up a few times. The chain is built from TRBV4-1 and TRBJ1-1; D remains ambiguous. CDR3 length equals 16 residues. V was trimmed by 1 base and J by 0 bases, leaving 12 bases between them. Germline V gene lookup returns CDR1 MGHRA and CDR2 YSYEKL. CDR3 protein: CASSQGSGRLNTEAFF. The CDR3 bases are TGCGCCAGCAGCCAAGGCTCCGGGAGGTTGAACACTGAAGCTTTCTTT.

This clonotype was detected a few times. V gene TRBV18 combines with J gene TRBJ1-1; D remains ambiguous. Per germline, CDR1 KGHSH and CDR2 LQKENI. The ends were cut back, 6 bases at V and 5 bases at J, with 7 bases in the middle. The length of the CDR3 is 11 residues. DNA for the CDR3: TGTGCCAGCTCCCCAACGACTGAAGCTTTCTTT. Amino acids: CASSPTTEAFF.

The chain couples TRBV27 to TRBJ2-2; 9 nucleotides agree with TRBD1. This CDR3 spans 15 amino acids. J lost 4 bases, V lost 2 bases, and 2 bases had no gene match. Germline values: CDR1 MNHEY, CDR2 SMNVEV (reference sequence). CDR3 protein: CASSLNRGPTGELFF. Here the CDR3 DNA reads TGTGCCAGCAGTTTAAACAGGGGGCCCACCGGGGAGCTGTTTTTT.

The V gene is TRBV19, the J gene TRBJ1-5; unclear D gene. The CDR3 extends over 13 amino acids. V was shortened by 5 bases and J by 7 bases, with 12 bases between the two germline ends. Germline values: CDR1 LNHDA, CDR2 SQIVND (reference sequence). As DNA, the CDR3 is TGTGCCAGTAGTCTCGATTTAGGGCAGCCCCAGCATTTT. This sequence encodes CASSLDLGQPQHF.